These 10 T cell receptor beta chains share one sample of origin, sequenced in a study of PD-1 blockade in classical Hodgkin lymphoma. Each and every patient relapsed after autologous stem cell transplantation, and patients got differing brentuximab vedotin exposure. Measured with immunoSEQ multiplex PCR; TCRdb has only the in-frame clones, and not every one. The table shows roughly 70,000 clones, with 71% occurring only once. The source was peripheral blood mononuclear cells (PBMCs), collected before the second cycle of nivolumab. These receptors all come from a human donor with classical Hodgkin lymphoma.

The chain is built from TRBV5-1 and TRBJ2-5, with 9 bases matching TRBD1. The J call may not be correct, given that the DNA end is closer to TRBJ2-7. Germline-derived CDR1 and CDR2 are SGHRS and YFSETQ. The CDR3 has 15 residues. Here the CDR3 reads CASSRDRVGSYEQYF. The CDR3 DNA follows: TGCGCCAGCAGCAGGGACAGGGTCGGATCCTACGAGCAGTACTTC.

The CDR3 DNA reads TGTGCCTGGAGTTTGACCTGGACAGGGAACACTGAAGCTTTCTTT. Translating it yields CAWSLTWTGNTEAFF. The chain recombines TRBV30 with TRBJ1-1, with TRBD1 matching 7 bases. Germline values: CDR1 GTSNPN, CDR2 SVGIG (reference sequence). The length of the CDR3 is 15 residues. With 2 bases clipped from V and 1 base from J, the junction kept 7 bases outside the gene matches.

CDR3: CASSLRQDYMNTEAFF. DNA for the CDR3: TGTGCCAGCAGCTTAAGGCAGGACTACATGAACACTGAAGCTTTCTTT. The rearrangement joins TRBV11-2 to TRBJ1-1; D call uncertain. The germline V gene has CDR1 SGHAT and CDR2 FQNNGV. V lost 2 bases, J lost 0 bases, and 13 bases lay in between. The CDR3 extends over 16 amino acids.

The chain joins TRBV7-6 to TRBJ1-4, with D maybe TRBD1 (5 bases). CDR1 is SGHVS, CDR2 FNYEAQ, per germline. There are 14 residues in the CDR3. The ends were cut back, 4 bases at V and 6 bases at J, with 12 bases in the middle. The CDR3 DNA is TGTGCCAGCAGCTCTAGCAGGGTAGATGAAAAACTGTTTTTT. Translating gives CASSSSRVDEKLFF. Together with reference TRBV7-6 and TRBJ1-4, the CDR3 gives the full variable domain: GAGVSQSPRYKVTKRGQDVALRCDPISGHVSLYWYRQALGQGPEFLTYFNYEAQQDKSGLPNDRFSAERPEGSISTLTIQRTEQRDSAMYRCASSSSRVDEKLFFGSGTQLSVL.

This chain links TRBV9 with TRBJ2-2, with 7 bases matching TRBD2. The CDR3 totals 18 residues. The germline V gene encodes CDR1 SGDLS and CDR2 YYNGEE. The ends lost 4 bases at V and 0 bases at J; junction bases unmatched: 12. CDR3 amino acids: CASSPAPRGGANTGELFF. CDR3 nucleotides: TGTGCCAGCAGCCCCGCGCCCCGGGGAGGGGCGAACACCGGGGAGCTGTTTTTT.

The table lists this clone with a few counts. V gene TRBV18 combines with J gene TRBJ2-7; tentative D call: TRBD2 (5 bases). V lost 0 bases and J lost 2, with 5 bases in between. Germline V CDR1 and CDR2: KGHSH, LQKENI. The CDR3 length is 13 residues. The CDR3: CASSPPGAYEQYF. The CDR3, as DNA: TGTGCCAGCTCACCACCGGGAGCCTACGAGCAGTACTTC.

This chain connects TRBV27 to TRBJ2-3, with 13 bases matching TRBD2. The germline CDR1 and CDR2 sequences are MNHEY and SMNVEV (reference sequence). The CDR3 has 16 residues. V was pared by 6 bases and J by 2 bases, with 5 bases of the junction left unmatched. As DNA, the CDR3 is TGTGCCAGCAGCCAGACTAGCGGGGGGACCACAGATACGCAGTATTTT. The encoded protein is CASSQTSGGTTDTQYF.

The chain employs TRBV7-3 and TRBJ2-7; 10 positions match TRBD2. This CDR3 is built from 15 residues. CDR1 is SGHTA, CDR2 FQGTGA, per germline. Unmatched junction bases numbered 5, after V lost 5 bases and J lost 1 base. Here the CDR3 reads CASSLAGDPSYEQYF. The CDR3 nucleotides are TGTGCCAGCAGCCTAGCGGGAGACCCTTCCTACGAGCAGTACTTC.

The chain links TRBV14 to TRBJ2-3, with D tentatively TRBD1 (6 bases). V lost 1 base and J lost 4, with 6 bases in between. The CDR3 is 13 residues long. In germline, CDR1 is SGHDN, CDR2 FVKESK. CDR3 protein: CASSQAGADTQYF. The CDR3 DNA reads as TGTGCCAGCAGCCAAGCAGGGGCAGATACGCAGTATTTT.

The chain employs TRBV7-9 and TRBJ2-3; no definite D call. Germline values: CDR1 SEHNR, CDR2 FQNEAQ (reference sequence). V lost 3 bases, J lost 4 bases, and 2 bases lay in between. The CDR3 totals 11 residues. The CDR3 sequence: CASSFSDTQYF. The CDR3 nucleotides read TGTGCCAGCAGCTTTTCAGATACGCAGTATTTT.